The 14 T cell receptor beta chains listed next were all sequenced from one sample in a study of beta chain features in type 1 diabetes. Whole-study results and caveats: All four CD4+ subsets of Type 1 diabetes patients contained TCRB CDR3s that were moderately but significantly shorter.

Isolated RNA was reverse transcribed in full, so expressed TCRB transcripts were sequenced. The assay was immunoSEQ multiplex PCR, and TCRdb's table has in-frame clones only and misses some. The table records under 250,000 clones, approximately 13% of them present only once. Their antigens are not known. Sequenced material: naive CD4+ T cells from blood. The receptors were sampled from a man aged 25 to 40 with type 1 diabetes.

This clone has a handful of counts. The rearrangement joins TRBV4-1 to TRBJ2-7; D is undetermined. Germline assignment: CDR1 MGHRA and CDR2 YSYEKL. This CDR3 spans 13 amino acids. Deletions cut 3 bases from V and 2 bases from J, with 8 bases between. CDR3 sequence: CASSQGKTYEQYF. The CDR3 DNA is TGCGCCAGCAGCCAGGGCAAAACCTACGAGCAGTACTTC.

J is TRBJ1-3 and V is TRBV23-1; TRBD1 aligns across 11 bases. TRBV23-1 is given ORF status, its function remaining uncertain. The V and J ends lost 10 bases and 3 bases, in that order; junction bases with no gene match: 11. The CDR3 runs to 16 residues. Here the CDR3 DNA reads TGCGCCAATGGGAAAGGACAGGGGGCTCTTGGAAACACCATATATTTT. Translation gives CANGKGQGALGNTIYF.

The sample holds a few counts of this clone. The V gene is TRBV19, the J gene TRBJ1-1, with TRBD1 as a possible D gene (5 bases). The V end lost 3 bases, the J end lost 6 bases, and 14 bases lay between the germline ends. CDR1 and CDR2 (germline): LNHDA, SQIVND (reference sequence). The CDR3 loop spans 14 amino acids. CDR3 sequence: CASSIGTGQPEAFF. The CDR3 DNA follows: TGTGCCAGTAGTATTGGAACAGGTCAGCCTGAAGCTTTCTTT.

In this sample, this clone turned up a few times. This chain connects TRBV15 to TRBJ2-7; TRBD1 aligns across 10 bases. Germline V gene lookup returns CDR1 LNHNV and CDR2 YYDKDF (reference sequence). This CDR3 contains 15 residues. With 4 bases clipped from V and 6 bases from J, the junction kept 9 bases outside the gene matches. The DNA of the CDR3 is TGTGCCACCAGCATTCTGGGACAGGGGTTGGCCGAGCAGTACTTC. This sequence encodes CATSILGQGLAEQYF.

This clone was seen a handful of times. The V and J genes are TRBV11-2 and TRBJ1-2; D may be TRBD1 (5 bases). The CDR3 runs 15 residues. From germline, CDR1 is SGHAT and CDR2 FQNNGV. V shed 1 base and J shed 2 bases, with 11 bases lying between them. The CDR3 loop reads CASSLVMGGNYGYTF. The CDR3 DNA follows: TGTGCCAGCAGCTTAGTGATGGGGGGGAACTATGGCTACACCTTC.

This chain links TRBV30 with TRBJ2-1; 15 positions match TRBD2. The CDR3 totals 16 residues. In germline, CDR1 is GTSNPN, CDR2 SVGIG (reference sequence). Unmatched junction bases numbered 14, after V lost 8 bases and J lost 9 bases. In nucleotides, the CDR3 is TGTGCCGGGATAGGCCGGACTAGCGGGAGGGGAGTTGAGCAGTTCTTC. Translation: CAGIGRTSGRGVEQFF.

This clone was picked up many times. V usage is TRBV4-1 and J usage is TRBJ2-3, with D unclear. Trimming removed 0 bases from V and 11 bases from J, with 12 bases in between. CDR3 length equals 13 residues. Germline V gene sequence: CDR1 MGHRA, CDR2 YSYEKL. The CDR3 is CASSQDLTFGQYF. The CDR3, as DNA: TGCGCCAGCAGCCAAGATTTAACCTTCGGGCAGTATTTT.

In regard to this clone: The limits of the CDR3 on the DNA are not certain, so only TCRdb's listed CDR3 is given. The genes are TRBV6-5 and TRBJ1-1; TRBD1, the table's D call, was not compared with the DNA. From its first to its last residue, the CDR3 has 14 amino acids. Germline CDR1 MNHEY, CDR2 SVGAGI. The CDR3 loop reads CASSSSTGRTEAFF.

This clone was observed a handful of times. The gene calls are TRBV6-5 and TRBJ2-7, with D perhaps matching TRBD1 (5 bases). The ends were cut back, 5 bases at V and 2 bases at J, with 10 bases in the middle. This CDR3 has 13 residues. Germline assignment: CDR1 MNHEY and CDR2 SVGAGI. DNA for the CDR3: TGTGCCAGCAGTGACACGACAGCCTACGAGCAGTACTTC. Its protein is CASSDTTAYEQYF.

There are a few counts of this clone. CDR3 in DNA: TGTGCCAGCAGCCTACAAGAGACCCAGTACTTC. This translates into CASSLQETQYF. This sequence joins TRBV11-2 and TRBJ2-5; no firm D call. Trimming took off 5 bases at V and 2 bases at J, with 3 bases between the two ends. CDR3 length: 11 residues. Germline CDR1 SGHAT, CDR2 FQNNGV. Looking up the rest from reference TRBV11-2 and TRBJ2-5 gives the full variable domain: EAGVAQSPRYKIIEKRQSVAFWCNPISGHATLYWYQQILGQGPKLLIQFQNNGVVDDSQLPKDRFSAERLKGVDSTLKIQPAKLEDSAVYLCASSLQETQYFGPGTRLLVL.

The rearrangement uses TRBV10-3 and TRBJ1-5; the D gene is possibly TRBD1 (6 bases). V gave up 3 bases and J gave up 4 bases, with 10 bases separating them. Germline CDR1 is ENHRY and CDR2 is SYGVKD. This CDR3 region has 14 residues. CDR3 region: CAISEGGQNQPQHF. The CDR3 DNA sequence: TGTGCCATCAGTGAAGGGGGACAAAATCAGCCCCAGCATTTT.

This chain uses TRBV5-1 with TRBJ2-3; 9 bases align to TRBD2. After removal of 5 bases from V and 0 bases from J, the junction contained 4 bases not matched to a gene. There are 15 residues in the CDR3. The V gene's germline CDR1 is SGHRS and CDR2 YFSETQ. In DNA form, the CDR3 reads TGCGCCAGCAGGACTAGCGGAGGGAGCACAGATACGCAGTATTTT. This codes for CASRTSGGSTDTQYF. The entire variable domain, with the rest obtained from reference TRBV5-1 and TRBJ2-3, is as follows: KAGVTQTPRYLIKTRGQQVTLSCSPISGHRSVSWYQQTPGQGLQFLFEYFSETQRNKGNFPGRFSGRQFSNSRSEMNVSTLELGDSALYLCASRTSGGSTDTQYFGPGTRLTVL.

This clone has more than one count but fewer than ten. The chain couples TRBV29-1 to TRBJ1-2, with 9 positions matching TRBD1. The CDR3 is 14 residues long. The ends lost 3 bases at V and 2 bases at J; junction bases unmatched: 4. Germline V CDR1 and CDR2: SQVTM, ANQGSEA. The CDR3 DNA follows: TGCAGCGTTGATCAAGGACAGGGGAACTATGGCTACACCTTC. This codes for CSVDQGQGNYGYTF. Together with reference TRBV29-1 and TRBJ1-2, the CDR3 gives the full variable domain: SAVISQKPSRDICQRGTSLTIQCQVDSQVTMMFWYRQQPGQSLTLIATANQGSEATYESGFVIDKFPISRPNLTFSTLTVSNMSPEDSSIYLCSVDQGQGNYGYTFGSGTRLTVV.

This clone was seen more than once but under ten times. The chain couples TRBV21-1 to TRBJ2-7; the D segment call TRBD1 is taken from the table without a DNA check. TRBV21-1 is listed as a pseudogene. This CDR3 region has 15 residues. CDR3: CASSTWDRVAYEQYF. In DNA form, the CDR3 reads TGTGCCAGCAGCACGTGGGACAGGGTAGCCTACGAGCAGTACTTC.